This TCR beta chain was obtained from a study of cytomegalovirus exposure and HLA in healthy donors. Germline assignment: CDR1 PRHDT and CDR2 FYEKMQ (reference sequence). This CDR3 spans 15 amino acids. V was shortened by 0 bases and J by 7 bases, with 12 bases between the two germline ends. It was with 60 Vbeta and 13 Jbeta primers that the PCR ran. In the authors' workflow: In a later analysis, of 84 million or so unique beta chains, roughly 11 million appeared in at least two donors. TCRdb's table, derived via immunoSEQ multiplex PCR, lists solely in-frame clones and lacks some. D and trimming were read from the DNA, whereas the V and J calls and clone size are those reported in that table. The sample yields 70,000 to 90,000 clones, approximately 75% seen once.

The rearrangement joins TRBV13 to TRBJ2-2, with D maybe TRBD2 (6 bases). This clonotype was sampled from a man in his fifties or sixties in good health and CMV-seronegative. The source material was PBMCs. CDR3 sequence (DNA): TGTGCCAGCAGCTTAGGAGGTCAGGAGGGCGGGGAGCTGTTTTTT. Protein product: CASSLGGQEGGELFF.